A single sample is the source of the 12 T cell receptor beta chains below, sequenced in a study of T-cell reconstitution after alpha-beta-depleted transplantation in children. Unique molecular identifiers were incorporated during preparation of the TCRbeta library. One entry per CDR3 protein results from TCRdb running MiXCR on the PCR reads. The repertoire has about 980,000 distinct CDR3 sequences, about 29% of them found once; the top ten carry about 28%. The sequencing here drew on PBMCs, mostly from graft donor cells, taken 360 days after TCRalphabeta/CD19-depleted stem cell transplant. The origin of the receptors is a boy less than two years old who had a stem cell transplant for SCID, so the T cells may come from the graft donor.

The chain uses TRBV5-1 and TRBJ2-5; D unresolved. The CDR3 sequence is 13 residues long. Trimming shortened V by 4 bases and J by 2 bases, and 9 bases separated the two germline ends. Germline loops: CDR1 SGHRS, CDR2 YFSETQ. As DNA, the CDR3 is TGCGCCAGCAGCCCGCCCATGCAAGAGACCCAGTACTTC. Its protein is CASSPPMQETQYF.

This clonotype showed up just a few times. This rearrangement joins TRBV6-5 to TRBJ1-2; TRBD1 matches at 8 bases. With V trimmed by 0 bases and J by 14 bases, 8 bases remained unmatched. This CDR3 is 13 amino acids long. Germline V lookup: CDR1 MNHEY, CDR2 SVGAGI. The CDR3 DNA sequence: TGTGCCAGCAGTTACTCTTTGGCAGGGGGCAAGACCTTC. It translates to CASSYSLAGGKTF.

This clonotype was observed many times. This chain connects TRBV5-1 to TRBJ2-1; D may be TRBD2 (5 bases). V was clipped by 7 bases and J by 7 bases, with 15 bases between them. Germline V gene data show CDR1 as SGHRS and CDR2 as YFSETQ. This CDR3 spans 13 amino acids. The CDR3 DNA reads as TGCGCCAGCTCACGGGGTCCGGGGAATGAGCAGTTCTTC. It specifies CASSRGPGNEQFF.

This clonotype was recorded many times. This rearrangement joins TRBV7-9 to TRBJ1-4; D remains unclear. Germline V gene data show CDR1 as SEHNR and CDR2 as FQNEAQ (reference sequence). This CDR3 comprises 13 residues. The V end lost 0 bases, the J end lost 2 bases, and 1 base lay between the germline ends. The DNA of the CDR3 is TGTGCCAGCAGCTTAGCTACTAATGAAAAACTGTTTTTT. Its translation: CASSLATNEKLFF.

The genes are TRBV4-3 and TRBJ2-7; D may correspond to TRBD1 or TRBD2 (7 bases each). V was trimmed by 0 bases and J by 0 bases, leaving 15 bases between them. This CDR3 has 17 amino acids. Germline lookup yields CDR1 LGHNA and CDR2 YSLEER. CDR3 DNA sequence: TGCGCCAGCAGCCAAGAGGGGGGGGACAGAAGCTCCTACGAGCAGTACTTC. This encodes CASSQEGGDRSSYEQYF.

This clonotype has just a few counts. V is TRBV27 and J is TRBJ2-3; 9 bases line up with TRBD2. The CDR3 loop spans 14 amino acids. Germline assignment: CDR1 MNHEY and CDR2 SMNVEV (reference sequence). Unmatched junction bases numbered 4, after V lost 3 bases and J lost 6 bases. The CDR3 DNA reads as TGTGCCAGCAGTTTGAGCGGGGGGAAGGATACGCAGTATTTT. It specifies CASSLSGGKDTQYF.

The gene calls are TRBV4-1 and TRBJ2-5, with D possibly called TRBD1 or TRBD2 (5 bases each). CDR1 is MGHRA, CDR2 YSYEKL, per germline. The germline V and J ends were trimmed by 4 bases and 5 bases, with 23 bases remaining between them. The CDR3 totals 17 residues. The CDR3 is CASSLSVSGPTWETQYF. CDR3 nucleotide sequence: TGCGCCAGCAGCCTGTCGGTTTCGGGACCTACCTGGGAGACCCAGTACTTC.

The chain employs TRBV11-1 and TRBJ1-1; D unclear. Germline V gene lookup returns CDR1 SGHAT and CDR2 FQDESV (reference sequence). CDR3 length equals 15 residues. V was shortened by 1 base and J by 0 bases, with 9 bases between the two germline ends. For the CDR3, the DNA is TGTGCCAGCAGCTTAGAGGTTGGAGTGAACACTGAAGCTTTCTTT. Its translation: CASSLEVGVNTEAFF.

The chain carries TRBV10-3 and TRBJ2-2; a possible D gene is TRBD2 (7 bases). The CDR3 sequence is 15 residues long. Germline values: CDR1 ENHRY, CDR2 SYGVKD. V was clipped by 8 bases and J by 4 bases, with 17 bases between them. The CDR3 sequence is CAIGLGGGFTGELFF. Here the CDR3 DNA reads TGTGCCATCGGCTTGGGGGGGGGCTTCACCGGGGAGCTGTTTTTT.

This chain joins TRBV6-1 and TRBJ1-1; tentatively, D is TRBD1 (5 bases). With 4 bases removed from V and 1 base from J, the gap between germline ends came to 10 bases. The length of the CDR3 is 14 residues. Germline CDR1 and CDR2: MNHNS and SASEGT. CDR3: CASSGAGRNTEAFF. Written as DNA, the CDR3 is TGTGCCAGCAGTGGAGCGGGACGGAACACTGAAGCTTTCTTT.

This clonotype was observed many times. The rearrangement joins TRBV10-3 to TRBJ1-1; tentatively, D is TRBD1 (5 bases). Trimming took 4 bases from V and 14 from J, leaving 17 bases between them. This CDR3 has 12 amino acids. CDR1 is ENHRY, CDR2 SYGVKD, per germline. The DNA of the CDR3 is TGTGCCATCAGTGTGTCGGGACCCACGGTGTTCTTT. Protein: CAISVSGPTVFF.

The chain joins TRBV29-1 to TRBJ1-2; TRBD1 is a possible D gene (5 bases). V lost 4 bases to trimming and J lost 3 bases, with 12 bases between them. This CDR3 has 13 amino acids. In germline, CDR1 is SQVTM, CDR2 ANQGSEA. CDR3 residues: CSVALGPYYGYTF. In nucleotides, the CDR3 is TGCAGCGTTGCCCTGGGACCCTACTATGGCTACACCTTC.